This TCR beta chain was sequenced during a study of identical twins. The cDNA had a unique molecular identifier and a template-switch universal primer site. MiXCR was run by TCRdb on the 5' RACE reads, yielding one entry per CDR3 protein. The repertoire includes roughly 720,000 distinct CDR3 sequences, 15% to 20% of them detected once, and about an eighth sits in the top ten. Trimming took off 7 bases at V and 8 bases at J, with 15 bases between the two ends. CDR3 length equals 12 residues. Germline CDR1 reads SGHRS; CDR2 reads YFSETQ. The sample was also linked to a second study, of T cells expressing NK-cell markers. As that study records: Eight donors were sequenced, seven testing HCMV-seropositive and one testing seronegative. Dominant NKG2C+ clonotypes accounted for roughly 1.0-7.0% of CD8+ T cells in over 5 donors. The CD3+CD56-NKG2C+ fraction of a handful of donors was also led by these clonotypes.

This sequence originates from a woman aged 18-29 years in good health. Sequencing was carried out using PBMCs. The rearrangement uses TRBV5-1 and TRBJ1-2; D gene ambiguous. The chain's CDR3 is CASSSDPAGYTF. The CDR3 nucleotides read TGCGCCAGCTCGTCGGATCCTGCCGGCTACACCTTC.